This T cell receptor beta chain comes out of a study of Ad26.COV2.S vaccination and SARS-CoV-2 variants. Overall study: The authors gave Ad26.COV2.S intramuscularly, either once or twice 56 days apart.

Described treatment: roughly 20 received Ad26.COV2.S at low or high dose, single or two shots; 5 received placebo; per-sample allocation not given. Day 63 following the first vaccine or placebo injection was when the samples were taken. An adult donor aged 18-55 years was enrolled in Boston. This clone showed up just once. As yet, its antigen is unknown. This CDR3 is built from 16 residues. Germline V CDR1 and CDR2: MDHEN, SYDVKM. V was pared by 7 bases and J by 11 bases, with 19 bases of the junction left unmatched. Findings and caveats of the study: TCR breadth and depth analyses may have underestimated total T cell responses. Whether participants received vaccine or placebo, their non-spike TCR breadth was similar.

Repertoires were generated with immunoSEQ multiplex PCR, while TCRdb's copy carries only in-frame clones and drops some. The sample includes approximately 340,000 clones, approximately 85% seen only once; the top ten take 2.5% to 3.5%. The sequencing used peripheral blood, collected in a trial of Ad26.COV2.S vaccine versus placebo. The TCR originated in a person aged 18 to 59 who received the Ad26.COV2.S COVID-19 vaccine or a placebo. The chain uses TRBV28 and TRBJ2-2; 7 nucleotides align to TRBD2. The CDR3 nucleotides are TGTGCCAGCATCGAATTTGGGGCTGGCGGGAGCGGAGAGCTGTTTTTT. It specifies CASIEFGAGGSGELFF.